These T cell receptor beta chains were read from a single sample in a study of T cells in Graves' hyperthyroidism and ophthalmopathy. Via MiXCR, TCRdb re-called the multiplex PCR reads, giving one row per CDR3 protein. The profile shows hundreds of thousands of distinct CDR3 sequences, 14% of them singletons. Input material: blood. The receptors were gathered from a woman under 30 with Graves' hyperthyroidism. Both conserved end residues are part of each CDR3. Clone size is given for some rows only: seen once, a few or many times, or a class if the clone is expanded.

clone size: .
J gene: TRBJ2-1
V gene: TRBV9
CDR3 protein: CASSVNLAGGSYNEQFF

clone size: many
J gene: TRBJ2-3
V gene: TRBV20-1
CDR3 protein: CSALPDSPKNPSTDTQYF

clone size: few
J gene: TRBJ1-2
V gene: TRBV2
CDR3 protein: CASGLAPIYGYTF

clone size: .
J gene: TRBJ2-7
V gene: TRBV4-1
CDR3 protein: CASSQGRAGGYEQYF

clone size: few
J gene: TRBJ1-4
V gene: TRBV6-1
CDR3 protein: CASRHDRGSNEKLFF

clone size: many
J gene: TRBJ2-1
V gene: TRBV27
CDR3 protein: CASSLERRLYNEQFF

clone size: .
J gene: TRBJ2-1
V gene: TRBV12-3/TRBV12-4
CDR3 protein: CASSPMGGGPYNEQFF

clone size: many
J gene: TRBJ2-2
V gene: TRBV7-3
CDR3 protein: CASSLGRGSAGELFF

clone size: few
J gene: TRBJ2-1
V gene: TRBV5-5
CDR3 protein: CASSLRGTPDSYNEQFF

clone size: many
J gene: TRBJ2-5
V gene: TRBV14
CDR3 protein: CASSLNHRGETQYF

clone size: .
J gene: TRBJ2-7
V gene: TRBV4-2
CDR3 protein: CASSQGGRDESYYEQYF

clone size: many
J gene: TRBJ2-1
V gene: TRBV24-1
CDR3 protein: CATSDTRQGAVYNEQFF

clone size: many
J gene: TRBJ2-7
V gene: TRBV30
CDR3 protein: CAWSVTWDRSYEQYF

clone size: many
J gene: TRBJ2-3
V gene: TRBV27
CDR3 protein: CASSLSSGADTQYF

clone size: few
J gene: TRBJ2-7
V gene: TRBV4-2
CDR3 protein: CASSQEDAQSSYEQYF

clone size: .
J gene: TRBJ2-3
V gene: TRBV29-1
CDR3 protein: CSVVDSPGTQYF

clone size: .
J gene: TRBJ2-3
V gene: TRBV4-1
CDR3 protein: CASSHRVGSFVTDTQYF

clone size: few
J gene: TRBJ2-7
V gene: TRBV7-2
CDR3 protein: CASSLSPGTEQYF

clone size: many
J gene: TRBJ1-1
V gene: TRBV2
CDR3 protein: CASRASISTVSNTEAFF

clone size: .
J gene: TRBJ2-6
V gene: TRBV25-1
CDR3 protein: CASSEWSSSGANVLTF

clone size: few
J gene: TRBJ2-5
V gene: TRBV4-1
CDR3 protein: CASSQVGLVQETQYF

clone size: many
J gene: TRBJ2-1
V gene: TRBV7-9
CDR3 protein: CASSLGRRAREGMRQFF

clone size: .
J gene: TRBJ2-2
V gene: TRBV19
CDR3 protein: CASSGGWDTGELFF

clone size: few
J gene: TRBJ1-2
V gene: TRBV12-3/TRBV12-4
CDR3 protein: CATQGRGKGGYTF

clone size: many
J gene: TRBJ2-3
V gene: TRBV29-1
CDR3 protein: CSVGGLGVTDTQYF

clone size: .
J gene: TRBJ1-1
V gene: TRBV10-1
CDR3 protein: CASSVQTHTEAFF

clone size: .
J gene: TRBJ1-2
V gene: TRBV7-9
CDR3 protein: CASSHRVFDRGPYGYTF

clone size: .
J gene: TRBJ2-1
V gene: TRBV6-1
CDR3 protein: CASREASWSNNEQFF

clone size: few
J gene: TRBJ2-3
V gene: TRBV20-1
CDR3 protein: CSASRWGQGTQYF

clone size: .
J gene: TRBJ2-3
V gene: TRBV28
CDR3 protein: CASSPLAGANTDTQYF

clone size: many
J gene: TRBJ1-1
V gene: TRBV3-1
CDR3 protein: CASSQGQLTTEAFF

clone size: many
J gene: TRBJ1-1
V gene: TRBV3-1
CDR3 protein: CASSHGYTEAFF

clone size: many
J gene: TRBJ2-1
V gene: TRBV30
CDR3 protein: CAWSVRASGSSNEQFF

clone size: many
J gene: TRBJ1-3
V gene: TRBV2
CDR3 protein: CASSVDGQGNSGNTIYF

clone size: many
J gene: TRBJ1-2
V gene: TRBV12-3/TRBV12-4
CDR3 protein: CASSLGTDQTYGYTF

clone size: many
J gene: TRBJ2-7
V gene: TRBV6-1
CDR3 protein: CASSQARGYEQYF

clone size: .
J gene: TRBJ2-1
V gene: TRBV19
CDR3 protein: CASSIGAGARNEQFF

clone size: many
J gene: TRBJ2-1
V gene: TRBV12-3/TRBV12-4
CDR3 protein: CASRGLATEQFF

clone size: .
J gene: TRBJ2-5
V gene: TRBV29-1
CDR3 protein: CSVVTSGGEIQYF

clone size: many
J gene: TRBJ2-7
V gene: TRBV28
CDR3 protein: CASISGTTYEQYF

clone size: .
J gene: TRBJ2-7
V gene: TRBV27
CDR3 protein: CASSSRVGQPSYEQYF

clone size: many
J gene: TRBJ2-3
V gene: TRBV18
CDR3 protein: CASSPRQGARSTDTQYF

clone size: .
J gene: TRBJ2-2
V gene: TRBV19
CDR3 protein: CASCRAALNTGELFF

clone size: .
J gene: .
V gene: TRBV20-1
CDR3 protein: CSASSYEQFF

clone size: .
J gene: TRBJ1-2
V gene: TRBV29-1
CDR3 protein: CSVGGAYGYTF